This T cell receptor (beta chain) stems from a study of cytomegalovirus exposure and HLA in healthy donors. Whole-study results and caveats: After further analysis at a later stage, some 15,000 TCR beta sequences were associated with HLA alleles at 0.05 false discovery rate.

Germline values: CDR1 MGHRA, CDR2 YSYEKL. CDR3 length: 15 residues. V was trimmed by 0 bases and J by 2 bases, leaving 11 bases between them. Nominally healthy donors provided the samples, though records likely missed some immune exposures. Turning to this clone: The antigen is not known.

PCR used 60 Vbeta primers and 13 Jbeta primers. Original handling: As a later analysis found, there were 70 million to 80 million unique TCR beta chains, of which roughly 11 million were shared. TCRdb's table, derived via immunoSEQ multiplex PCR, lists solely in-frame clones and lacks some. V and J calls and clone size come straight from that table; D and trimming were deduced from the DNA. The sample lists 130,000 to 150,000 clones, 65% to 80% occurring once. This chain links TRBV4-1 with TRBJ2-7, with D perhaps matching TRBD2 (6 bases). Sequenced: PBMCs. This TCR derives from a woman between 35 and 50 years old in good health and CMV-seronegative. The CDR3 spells CASSQEDYLPYEQYF. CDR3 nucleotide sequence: TGCGCCAGCAGCCAAGAGGACTATCTGCCCTACGAGCAGTACTTC.